The 14 T cell receptor beta chains presented below share a single source sample, sequenced in a study of CD8+CD57+ T cells in acquired aplastic anemia. Genomic DNA templated the TCR beta VDJ and CDR3 profiling. Each CDR3 protein is one row after TCRdb ran MiXCR on the reads. The sample shows roughly 220,000 distinct CDR3 sequences, 60% to 80% of them seen only once. Previously, flow cytometry had revealed CD8+CD57+ cell expansion in the patients chosen for sequencing. The sample was sorted CD4+, CD8+, or CD8+CD57+ T cells (not recorded which) from PBMCs. The origin of the receptors is a human donor with aplastic anemia.

This chain joins TRBV7-3 and TRBJ1-6, with 7 bases matching TRBD1. In germline, CDR1 is SGHTA, CDR2 FQGTGA. Trimming cost V 0 bases and J 10 bases; bases outside gene matches: 6. The CDR3 has 15 residues. The CDR3 coding sequence is TGTGCCAGCAGCTTAACTGGCAGGGGGGGGTCACCCCTCCACTTT. This translates into CASSLTGRGGSPLHF.

The count of this clonotype is one. The chain employs TRBV7-6 and TRBJ2-7; maybe TRBD1 (6 bases). CDR1 and CDR2 from the germline V gene are SGHVS and FNYEAQ. V was shortened by 5 bases and J by 3 bases, with 14 bases between the two germline ends. The CDR3 is made up of 14 amino acids. CDR3 protein: CASSLRTVGYEQYF. The CDR3 region has the DNA TGTGCCAGCAGCCTAAGGACAGTGGGCTACGAGCAGTACTTC.

The chain couples TRBV6-6 to TRBJ2-7; D assignment may be TRBD1 or TRBD2 (7 bases each). V was pared by 5 bases and J by 6 bases, with 17 bases between. Per the germline V gene, CDR1 is MNHNY and CDR2 is SVGAGI (reference sequence). The CDR3 is 14 amino acids. The CDR3 region is CASSRRGGAGEQYF. For the CDR3, the DNA is TGTGCCAGCAGTCGCAGGGGGGGGGCCGGCGAGCAGTACTTC.

In this sample, this clonotype turned up a few times. The V and J genes are TRBV24-1 and TRBJ2-5, with D possibly being TRBD2 (6 bases). The CDR3 is 14 residues long. Germline V gene sequence: CDR1 KGHDR, CDR2 SFDVKD. V lost 4 bases to trimming and J lost 3 bases, with 11 bases between them. The CDR3 nucleotides are TGTGCCACCAGTGACCCGGGACTTGAAGAGACCCAGTACTTC. Translation gives CATSDPGLEETQYF.

The genes are TRBV20-1 and TRBJ2-7; tentative D call: TRBD2 (5 bases). Germline V CDR1 and CDR2: DFQATT, SNEGSKA (reference sequence). Trimming cost V 2 bases and J 6 bases, with 8 bases left between them. The CDR3 has 11 amino acids. The CDR3 spells CSARRAVEQYF. CDR3 nucleotide sequence: TGCAGTGCTAGAAGAGCGGTCGAGCAGTACTTC.

Only a few counts were recorded for this clonotype. The chain uses TRBV7-8 and TRBJ1-3; D might be TRBD1 (5 bases). V gave up 5 bases and J gave up 7 bases, with 12 bases separating them. The CDR3 covers 13 residues. From germline, CDR1 is SGHVS and CDR2 FQNEAQ. CDR3 sequence (DNA): TGTGCCAGCAGCGGGCAGCAGGGCAACACCATATATTTT. It is translated as CASSGQQGNTIYF. The full variable domain, rest sourced from reference TRBV7-8 and TRBJ1-3, is GAGVSQSPRYKVAKRGQDVALRCDPISGHVSLFWYQQALGQGPEFLTYFQNEAQLDKSGLPSDRFFAERPEGSVSTLKIQRTQQEDSAVYLCASSGQQGNTIYFGEGSWLTVV.

The chain links TRBV5-4 to TRBJ2-7; 7 bases line up with TRBD1. CDR3 length equals 14 residues. The V segment lost 3 bases and the J segment 3 bases; nucleotides outside the gene matches: 6. Per germline, CDR1 SGHNT and CDR2 YYREEE (reference sequence). CDR3 loop: CASSSGQRSYEQYF. The CDR3, as DNA: TGTGCCAGCAGCTCGGGACAGCGTAGCTACGAGCAGTACTTC. Full variable domain (rest looked up from reference TRBV5-4 and TRBJ2-7): ETGVTQSPTHLIKTRGQQVTLRCSSQSGHNTVSWYQQALGQGPQFIFQYYREEENGRGNFPPRFSGLQFPNYSSELNVNALELDDSALYLCASSSGQRSYEQYFGPGTRLTVT.

The chain has TRBV24-1 and TRBJ2-7; D not certain. The CDR3 has 16 amino acids. V lost 7 bases to trimming and J lost 1 base, with 19 bases between them. Germline V gene sequence: CDR1 KGHDR, CDR2 SFDVKD. The CDR3, as DNA: TGTGCCACCAGCCCCTTAATCCCCGGGCCTTCCTACGAGCAGTACTTC. Protein product: CATSPLIPGPSYEQYF.

This clonotype was found once. The gene calls are TRBV7-9 and TRBJ1-2, with a possible D match to TRBD1 (5 bases). This CDR3 comprises 11 residues. V was trimmed by 6 bases and J by 9 bases, leaving 11 bases between them. Germline assignment: CDR1 SEHNR and CDR2 FQNEAQ (reference sequence). The chain's CDR3 is CASRADRSYTF. The CDR3 nucleotides are TGTGCCAGCAGGGCCGACAGAAGCTACACCTTC.

This clonotype was counted only a few times. The gene calls are TRBV7-2 and TRBJ1-1; a possible D gene is TRBD1 (6 bases). V shed 5 bases and J shed 4 bases, with 14 bases lying between them. The V gene's germline CDR1 is SGHTA and CDR2 FQGNSA. The CDR3 is 14 residues long. The CDR3 sequence is CASSLGGTGTEAFF. The CDR3 DNA reads TGTGCCAGCAGCCTAGGGGGGACGGGCACTGAAGCTTTCTTT.

The V call is TRBV7-2, the J call TRBJ2-1; the D gene is possibly TRBD1 (5 bases). The CDR3 spans 14 residues. V lost 4 bases to trimming and J lost 14 bases, with 21 bases between them. Germline values: CDR1 SGHTA, CDR2 FQGNSA. In DNA form, the CDR3 reads TGTGCCAGCAGCTCCCAAACACCCAGGGCGGTGGAGTTCTTC. It is translated as CASSSQTPRAVEFF.

The chain has TRBV29-1 and TRBJ1-1; a weak D match, TRBD1 (6 bases). V was pared by 8 bases and J by 0 bases, with 13 bases between. The germline gives CDR1 SQVTM, CDR2 ANQGSEA. The CDR3 runs to 13 residues. Here the CDR3 reads CSSNRAMNTEAFF. The DNA for the CDR3 is TGCAGCAGCAACAGGGCGATGAACACTGAAGCTTTCTTT.

This clonotype has at least ten counts. This sequence joins TRBV7-6 and TRBJ2-3; 8 bases agree with TRBD2. The CDR3 sequence is 17 residues long. The V gene end was trimmed by 2 bases and the J gene end by 1 base; junction bases not matched to a gene: 8. Germline CDR1 and CDR2: SGHVS and FNYEAQ. CDR3 in amino acids: CASSLLSGSGGTDTQYF. In nucleotides, the CDR3 is TGTGCCAGCAGCTTATTAAGCGGTAGCGGGGGCACAGATACGCAGTATTTT.

CDR3 sequence reads: CASSLDTGTGGTEAFF. For the CDR3, the DNA is TGCGCCAGCAGCCTCGATACGGGGACAGGGGGCACTGAAGCTTTCTTT. V gene TRBV5-1 combines with J gene TRBJ1-1; 11 nucleotides line up with TRBD1. V was clipped by 4 bases and J by 4 bases; unmatched bases: 9. The CDR3 runs 16 residues. Germline V CDR1 and CDR2: SGHRS, YFSETQ. The full variable domain, in which reference TRBV5-1 and TRBJ1-1 provide the parts outside the CDR3, is KAGVTQTPRYLIKTRGQQVTLSCSPISGHRSVSWYQQTPGQGLQFLFEYFSETQRNKGNFPGRFSGRQFSNSRSEMNVSTLELGDSALYLCASSLDTGTGGTEAFFGQGTRLTVV.